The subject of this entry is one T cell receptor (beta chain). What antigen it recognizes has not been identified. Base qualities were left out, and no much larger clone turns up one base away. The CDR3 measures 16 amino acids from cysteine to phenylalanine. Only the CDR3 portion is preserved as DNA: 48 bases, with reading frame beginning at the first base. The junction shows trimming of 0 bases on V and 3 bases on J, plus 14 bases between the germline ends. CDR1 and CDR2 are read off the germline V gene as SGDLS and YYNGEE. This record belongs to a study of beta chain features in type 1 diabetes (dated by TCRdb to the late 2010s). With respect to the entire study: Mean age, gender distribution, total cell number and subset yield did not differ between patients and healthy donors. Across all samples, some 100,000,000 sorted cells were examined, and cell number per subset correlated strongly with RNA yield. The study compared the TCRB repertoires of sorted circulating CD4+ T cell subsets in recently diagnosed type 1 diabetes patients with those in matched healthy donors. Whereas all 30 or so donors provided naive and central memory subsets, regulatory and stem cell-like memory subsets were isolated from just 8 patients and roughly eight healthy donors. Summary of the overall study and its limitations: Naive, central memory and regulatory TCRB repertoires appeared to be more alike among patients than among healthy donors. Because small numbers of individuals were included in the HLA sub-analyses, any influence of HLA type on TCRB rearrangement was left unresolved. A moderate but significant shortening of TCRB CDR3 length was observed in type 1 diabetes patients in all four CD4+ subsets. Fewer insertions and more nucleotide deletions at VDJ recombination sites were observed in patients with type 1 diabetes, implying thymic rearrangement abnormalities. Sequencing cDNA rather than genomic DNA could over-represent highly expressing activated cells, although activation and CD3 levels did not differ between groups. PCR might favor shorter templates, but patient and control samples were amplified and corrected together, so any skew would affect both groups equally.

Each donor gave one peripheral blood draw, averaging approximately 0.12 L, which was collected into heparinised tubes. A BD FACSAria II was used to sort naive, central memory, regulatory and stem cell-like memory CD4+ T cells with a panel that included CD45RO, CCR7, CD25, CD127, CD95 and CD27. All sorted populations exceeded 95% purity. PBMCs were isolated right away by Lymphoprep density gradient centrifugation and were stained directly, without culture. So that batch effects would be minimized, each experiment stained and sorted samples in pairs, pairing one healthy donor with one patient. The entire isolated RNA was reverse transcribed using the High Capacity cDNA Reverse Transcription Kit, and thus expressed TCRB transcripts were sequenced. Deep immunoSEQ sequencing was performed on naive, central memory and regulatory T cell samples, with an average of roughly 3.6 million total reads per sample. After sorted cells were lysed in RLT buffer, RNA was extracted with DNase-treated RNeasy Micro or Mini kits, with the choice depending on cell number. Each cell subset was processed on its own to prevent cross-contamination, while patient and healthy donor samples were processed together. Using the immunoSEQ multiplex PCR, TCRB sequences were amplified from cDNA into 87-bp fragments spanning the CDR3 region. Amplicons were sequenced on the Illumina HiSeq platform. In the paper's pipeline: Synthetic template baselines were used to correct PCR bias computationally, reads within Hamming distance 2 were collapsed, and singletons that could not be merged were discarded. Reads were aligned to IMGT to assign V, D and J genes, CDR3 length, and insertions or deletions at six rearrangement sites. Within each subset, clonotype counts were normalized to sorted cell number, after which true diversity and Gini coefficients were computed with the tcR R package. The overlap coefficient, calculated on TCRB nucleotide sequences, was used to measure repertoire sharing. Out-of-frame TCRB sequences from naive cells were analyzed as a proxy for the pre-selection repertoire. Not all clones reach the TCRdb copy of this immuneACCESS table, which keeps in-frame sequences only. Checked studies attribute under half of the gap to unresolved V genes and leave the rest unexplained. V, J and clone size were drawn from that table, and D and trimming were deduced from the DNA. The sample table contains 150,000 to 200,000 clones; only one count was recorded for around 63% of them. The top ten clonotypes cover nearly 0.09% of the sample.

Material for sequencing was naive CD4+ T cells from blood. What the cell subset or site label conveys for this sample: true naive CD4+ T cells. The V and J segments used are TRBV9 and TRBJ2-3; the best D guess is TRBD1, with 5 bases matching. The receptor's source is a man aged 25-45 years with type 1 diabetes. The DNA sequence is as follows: TGTGCCAGCAGCGTAGCTTCAGGGTGGATGACAGATACGCAGTATTTT. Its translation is CASSVASGWMTDTQYF.